The 24 T cell receptor beta chains listed next were all sequenced from one sample in a study of T cells in Graves' hyperthyroidism and ophthalmopathy. Amplified regions were TCR beta CDR3 sequences from RNA transcripts. The study used the HTBI primer set for a first-round RT-PCR of the TCR CDR3. TCRdb reprocessed the multiplex PCR reads via MiXCR and lists one record per CDR3 protein. The data contain about 700,000 distinct CDR3 sequences, around 15% of them singletons. Source material: blood. The receptor set was obtained from a woman aged 18-35 years with Graves' hyperthyroidism.

This clonotype occurred a few times. The V gene is TRBV12-3 or TRBV12-4, the J gene TRBJ1-2; no definite D call. Between the trimmed V and J ends, which lost 4 bases and 3 bases, there was a span of 18 bases. This CDR3 contains 16 residues. The CDR3, as DNA: TGTGCCAGCAGTTCCCTCGGGTGGGTATCTTACTATGGCTACACCTTC. Amino acids: CASSSLGWVSYYGYTF.

In this sample, this clonotype turned up many times. J is TRBJ2-5 and V is TRBV28, with TRBD1 identical over 7 bases. Germline trimming cut 3 bases from V and 1 base from J; bases unmatched to any gene: 8. CDR3 length: 16 residues. Germline loops: CDR1 MDHEN, CDR2 SYDVKM. This CDR3 reads CASSFGTAVGQETQYF. CDR3 DNA: TGTGCCAGCAGTTTTGGGACAGCCGTAGGCCAAGAGACCCAGTACTTC.

There are many counts of this clonotype. The V call is TRBV20-1, the J call TRBJ1-2, with D possibly matching TRBD1 (5 bases). V dropped 2 bases and J dropped 4 bases, with 14 bases sitting between them. Germline-derived CDR1 and CDR2 are DFQATT and SNEGSKA (reference sequence). The CDR3 spans 14 residues. CDR3 residues: CSARHIGQGYGYTF. The CDR3 region has the DNA TGCAGTGCTAGACACATAGGGCAGGGCTATGGCTACACCTTC.

The genes are TRBV20-1 and TRBJ1-6, with 7 bases identical to TRBD1. Trimming cost V 6 bases and J 5 bases; bases outside gene matches: 7. Germline CDR1 and CDR2: DFQATT and SNEGSKA (reference sequence). The CDR3 sequence is 14 residues long. The CDR3, as DNA: TGCAGTGCCCCGGTGACAGGGAATAATTCACCCCTCCACTTT. Translation: CSAPVTGNNSPLHF.

At least ten counts were recorded for this clonotype. The V call is TRBV7-3, the J call TRBJ2-1; D uncertain. This CDR3 is built from 12 residues. V was shortened by 6 bases and J by 8 bases, with 11 bases between the two germline ends. CDR1 SGHTA and CDR2 FQGTGA come from the germline V gene. CDR3 in amino acids: CASRPLPYEQFF. CDR3 sequence (DNA): TGTGCCAGCAGGCCCCTCCCCTATGAGCAGTTCTTC.

At least ten counts were recorded for this clonotype. CDR3 protein: CASSLEGGITSPLHF. The CDR3 DNA follows: TGTGCCAGCAGCTTAGAGGGGGGTATAACTTCACCCCTCCACTTT. The chain employs TRBV11-2 and TRBJ1-6; the D gene is possibly TRBD1 (5 bases). Per germline, CDR1 SGHAT and CDR2 FQNNGV. The CDR3 runs 15 residues. V was cut by 0 bases and J by 9 bases, with 12 bases left in between.

This clonotype was found many times. This chain connects TRBV6-1 to TRBJ2-7, with D uncertain. CDR1 MNHNS and CDR2 SASEGT come from the germline V gene. The CDR3 consists of 13 residues. The V end was cut by 6 bases, the J end by 6 bases, with 15 bases between. DNA for the CDR3: TGTGCCAGCAGGAGTAGCTCGAGAAGCGAGCAGTACTTC. Residues: CASRSSSRSEQYF.

This clonotype was found a few times. The chain combines TRBV27 with TRBJ1-3; D is possibly TRBD1 (5 bases). This CDR3 is built from 13 residues. The ends were cut back, 5 bases at V and 8 bases at J, with 13 bases in the middle. The germline V gene has CDR1 MNHEY and CDR2 SMNVEV (reference sequence). The CDR3 DNA follows: TGTGCCAGCAGTAACCAGGGCTCGGACACCATATATTTT. This encodes CASSNQGSDTIYF.

This clonotype was seen only a few times. DNA of the CDR3: TGTGCCACCAGCAGAGACTTTCAGGGGACTGAAGCTTTCTTT. It is translated as CATSRDFQGTEAFF. This rearrangement joins TRBV15 to TRBJ1-1; TRBD1 might be the D (6 bases). Germline CDR1 reads LNHNV; CDR2 reads YYDKDF (reference sequence). The CDR3 is 14 amino acids. Trimming cost V 0 bases and J 5 bases, with 10 bases left between them.

There are a few counts of this clonotype. This chain links TRBV27 with TRBJ1-5; D perhaps matches TRBD1 (5 bases). Germline CDR1 reads MNHEY; CDR2 reads SMNVEV (reference sequence). The length of the CDR3 is 15 residues. V dropped 1 base and J dropped 7 bases, with 14 bases sitting between them. The DNA for the CDR3 is TGTGCCAGCAGTTTATTGGGGGGAGCGGAGCAGCCCCAGCATTTT. Residues: CASSLLGGAEQPQHF.

This clonotype was recorded at least ten times. The chain has TRBV30 and TRBJ2-1; TRBD1 aligns across 8 bases. The CDR3 runs 14 residues. J was trimmed by 1 base and V by 1 base; bases with no gene match: 0. Germline V CDR1 and CDR2: GTSNPN, SVGIG (reference sequence). The CDR3 here is CAWSDRGSYNEQFF. The CDR3 DNA follows: TGTGCCTGGAGTGACAGGGGGTCCTACAATGAGCAGTTCTTC.

V is TRBV6-2 or TRBV6-3 and J is TRBJ1-4; D ambiguous. This CDR3 region has 14 residues. Germline lookup yields CDR1 MNHEY and CDR2 SVGEGT. The V end lost 7 bases, the J end lost 0 bases, and 9 bases lay between the germline ends. Here the CDR3 reads CASTNSATNEKLFF. In DNA, the CDR3 is TGTGCCAGCACAAACAGCGCAACTAATGAAAAACTGTTTTTT.

The V and J genes are TRBV20-1 and TRBJ2-7; maybe TRBD2 (6 bases). Germline CDR1 and CDR2: DFQATT and SNEGSKA (reference sequence). V lost 0 bases to trimming and J lost 2 bases, with 14 bases between them. The CDR3 length is 15 residues. CDR3 region: CSARDPSGGAYEQYF. CDR3 sequence (DNA): TGCAGTGCTAGAGATCCGAGCGGAGGGGCCTACGAGCAGTACTTC.

This clonotype was observed many times. This chain links TRBV6-1 with TRBJ2-1, with unresolved D. V gave up 5 bases and J gave up 6 bases, with 14 bases separating them. The V gene's germline CDR1 is MNHNS and CDR2 SASEGT. There are 14 residues in the CDR3. DNA of the CDR3: TGTGCCAGCAGTCCCCCGAACACCTTCAATGAGCAGTTCTTC. It translates to CASSPPNTFNEQFF.

This chain links TRBV18 with TRBJ2-7, with TRBD1 identical over 12 bases. The CDR3 totals 17 residues. Germline assignment: CDR1 KGHSH and CDR2 LQKENI. V shed 3 bases, J shed 1 base, and the junction held 7 bases outside the gene matches. The CDR3 is CASSPGTGGDDSYEQYF. The CDR3, as DNA: TGTGCCAGCTCACCCGGGACAGGGGGCGATGATTCCTACGAGCAGTACTTC. The full variable domain, its missing parts supplied by reference TRBV18 and TRBJ2-7, is NAGVMQNPRHLVRRRGQEARLRCSPMKGHSHVYWYRQLPEEGLKFMVYLQKENIIDESGMPKERFSAEFPKEGPSILRIQQVVRGDSAAYFCASSPGTGGDDSYEQYFGPGTRLTVT.

This clonotype appeared a few times. The rearrangement links TRBV9 to TRBJ2-3; tentatively, D is TRBD2 (5 bases). CDR3 length equals 14 residues. V lost 2 bases and J 6 bases, leaving 13 bases between the germline ends. The V gene's germline CDR1 is SGDLS and CDR2 YYNGEE. The CDR3 sequence: CASSVGSLGDTQYF. The DNA of the CDR3 is TGTGCCAGCAGCGTGGGGAGTTTAGGTGATACGCAGTATTTT.

The chain couples TRBV12-3 or TRBV12-4 to TRBJ2-7; possible D gene TRBD1, 6 bases. This CDR3 comprises 13 residues. Trimming stripped 6 bases from V and 2 bases from J, with 11 bases between. The CDR3 DNA sequence: TGTGCCAGCAGACTCAACAGGGCCTACGAGCAGTACTTC. Its translation: CASRLNRAYEQYF.

This clonotype occurred many times. The CDR3 sequence is CASSWDSRNQPQHF. The CDR3, as DNA: TGTGCCAGCAGTTGGGACAGTCGCAATCAGCCCCAGCATTTT. The chain has TRBV27 and TRBJ1-5, with 7 bases matching TRBD1. The length of the CDR3 is 14 residues. Germline V gene data show CDR1 as MNHEY and CDR2 as SMNVEV (reference sequence). The V and J ends lost 4 bases and 2 bases, in that order; junction bases with no gene match: 2.

The chain carries TRBV2 and TRBJ1-6; TRBD1 matches 7 bases. Germline assignment: CDR1 SNHLY and CDR2 FYNNEI. The CDR3 contains 18 residues. V was clipped by 2 bases and J by 1 base; unmatched bases: 8. The CDR3 nucleotides are TGTGCCAGCAGTGAACTCGTTACAGGGGTTTCCTATAATTCACCCCTCCACTTT. Translating gives CASSELVTGVSYNSPLHF.

A word on this clonotype: With a much larger clone just one base away, this may be a read error. The gene calls are TRBV7-2 and TRBJ2-7, with D perhaps given as TRBD1 or TRBD2 (5 bases each). The CDR3 has 17 residues. Trimming stripped 3 bases from V and 2 bases from J, with 20 bases between. Per germline, CDR1 SGHTA and CDR2 FQGNSA. CDR3 sequence: CASSFLETGTETYEQYF. Here the CDR3 DNA reads TGTGCCAGCAGCTTCCTAGAAACCGGGACGGAGACCTACGAGCAGTACTTC.

This clonotype has a handful of counts. The chain carries TRBV29-1 and TRBJ1-1; a possible D gene is TRBD1 (6 bases). Germline V lookup: CDR1 SQVTM, CDR2 ANQGSEA. Trimming pared 4 bases from V and 0 bases from J, leaving 9 bases between. The CDR3 consists of 13 residues. The CDR3 nucleotides read TGCAGCGTTGCCCGGGACATGAACACTGAAGCTTTCTTT. Its protein is CSVARDMNTEAFF. Filled out from reference TRBV29-1 and TRBJ1-1, the complete variable domain reads SAVISQKPSRDICQRGTSLTIQCQVDSQVTMMFWYRQQPGQSLTLIATANQGSEATYESGFVIDKFPISRPNLTFSTLTVSNMSPEDSSIYLCSVARDMNTEAFFGQGTRLTVV.

This clonotype was seen at least ten times. The V and J genes are TRBV28 and TRBJ1-1; the match to TRBD1 covers 8 bases. V shed 4 bases, J shed 7 bases, and the junction held 11 bases outside the gene matches. CDR1 and CDR2 from the germline V gene are MDHEN and SYDVKM. This CDR3 has 15 amino acids. The CDR3 here is CASSSGGARLYEAFF. For the CDR3, the DNA is TGTGCCAGCAGTTCAGGGGGCGCTAGGTTATATGAAGCTTTCTTT.

This clonotype appeared a few times. The rearrangement links TRBV19 to TRBJ1-4; 8 bases agree with TRBD1. Germline CDR1 is LNHDA and CDR2 is SQIVND (reference sequence). With 3 bases clipped from V and 6 bases from J, the junction kept 6 bases outside the gene matches. The length of the CDR3 is 15 residues. Written as DNA, the CDR3 is TGTGCCAGTAGTATTGGGACAGGTGGATATGAAAAACTGTTTTTT. The encoded protein is CASSIGTGGYEKLFF.

To note about this clonotype: This may be a read error, as it is one base from a much larger clone. The chain links TRBV2 to TRBJ2-2, with D uncertain. Germline V lookup: CDR1 SNHLY, CDR2 FYNNEI. The CDR3 contains 11 residues. The V end was cut by 7 bases, the J end by 5 bases, with 5 bases between. Here the CDR3 DNA reads TGTGCCAGCATGGAAACCGGGGAGCTGTTTTTT. Protein product: CASMETGELFF.